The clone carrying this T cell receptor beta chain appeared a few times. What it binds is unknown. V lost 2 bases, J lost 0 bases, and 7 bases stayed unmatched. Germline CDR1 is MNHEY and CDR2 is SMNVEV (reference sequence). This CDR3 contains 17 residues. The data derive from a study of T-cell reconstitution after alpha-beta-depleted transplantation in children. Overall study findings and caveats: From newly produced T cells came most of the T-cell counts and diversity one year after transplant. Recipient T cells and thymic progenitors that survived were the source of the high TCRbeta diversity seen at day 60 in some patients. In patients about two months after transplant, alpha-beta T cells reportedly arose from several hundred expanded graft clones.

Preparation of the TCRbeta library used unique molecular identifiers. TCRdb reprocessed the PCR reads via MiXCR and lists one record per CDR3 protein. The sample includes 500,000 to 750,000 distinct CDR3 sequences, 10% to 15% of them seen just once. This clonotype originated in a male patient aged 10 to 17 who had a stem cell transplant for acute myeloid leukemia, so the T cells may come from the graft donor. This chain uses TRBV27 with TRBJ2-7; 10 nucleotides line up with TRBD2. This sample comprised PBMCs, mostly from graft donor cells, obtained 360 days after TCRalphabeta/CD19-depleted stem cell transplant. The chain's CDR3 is CASSLLAGDRHSYEQYF. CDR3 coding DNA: TGTGCCAGCAGTTTACTAGCGGGAGACCGGCACTCCTACGAGCAGTACTTC.